This T cell receptor beta chain came from a study of beta chain features in type 1 diabetes. V dropped 2 bases and J dropped 3 bases, with 7 bases sitting between them. Germline-derived CDR1 and CDR2 are MNHEY and SMNVEV (reference sequence). This CDR3 spans 13 amino acids. General study points: Moderate but significant shortening of TCRB CDR3s was recorded in all four CD4+ subsets from Type 1 diabetes patients.

A few counts support this clone. Its matching antigen is unknown. The sequenced template was cDNA made from the entire isolated RNA. Clones were sequenced by immunoSEQ multiplex PCR, and TCRdb holds only the in-frame ones, with some missing. This sample yields roughly 260,000 clones, of which approximately 10% are seen a single time; over 0.015% belongs to the top ten. Specimen: naive CD4+ T cells from blood. V is TRBV27 and J is TRBJ1-2; D call uncertain. This TCR derives from a man aged 30 to 39 with type 1 diabetes. CDR3 in amino acids: CASSLEGYYGYTF. The DNA for the CDR3 is TGTGCCAGCAGTTTAGAGGGTTACTATGGCTACACCTTC.